This TCR beta chain is drawn from a study of technical replicates of blood from four donors. Measured with immunoSEQ multiplex PCR; TCRdb has only the in-frame clones, and not every one. This sample has around 50,000 clones, with approximately 94% found just once. The CDR3 extends over 14 amino acids. V lost 5 bases and J 0 bases, leaving 11 bases between the germline ends. CDR1 and CDR2 from the germline V gene are SGHAT and FQNNGV. The specimen was T cells isolated from PBMCs. The sequence was obtained from a human donor in good health. The chain carries TRBV11-2 and TRBJ2-7; TRBD2 might be the D (5 bases). In nucleotides, the CDR3 is TGTGCCAGCAGCGAGGGCTGGAGCTCCTACGAGCAGTACTTC. This gives the protein CASSEGWSSYEQYF.